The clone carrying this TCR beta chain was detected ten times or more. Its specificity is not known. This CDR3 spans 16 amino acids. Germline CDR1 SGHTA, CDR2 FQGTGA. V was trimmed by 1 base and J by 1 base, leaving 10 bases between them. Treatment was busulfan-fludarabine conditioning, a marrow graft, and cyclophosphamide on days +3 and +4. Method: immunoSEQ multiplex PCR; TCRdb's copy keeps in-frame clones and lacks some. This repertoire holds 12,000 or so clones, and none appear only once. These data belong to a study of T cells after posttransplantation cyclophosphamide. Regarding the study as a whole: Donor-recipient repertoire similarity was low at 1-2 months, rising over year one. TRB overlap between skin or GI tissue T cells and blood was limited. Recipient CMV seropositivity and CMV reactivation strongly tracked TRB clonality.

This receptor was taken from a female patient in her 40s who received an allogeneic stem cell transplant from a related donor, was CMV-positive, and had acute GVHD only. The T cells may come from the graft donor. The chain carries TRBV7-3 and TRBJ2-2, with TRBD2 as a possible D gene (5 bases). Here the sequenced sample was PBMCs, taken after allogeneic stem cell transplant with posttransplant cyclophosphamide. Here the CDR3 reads CASSLNAGWNTGELFF. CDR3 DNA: TGTGCCAGCAGCTTAAACGCGGGTTGGAACACCGGGGAGCTGTTTTTT.